The rows below give T cell receptor beta chains drawn from one sample of a study of CD8+ T cells in alopecia areata. Some clones are missing from TCRdb's copy, which holds only in-frame ones; the method was immunoSEQ multiplex PCR. The repertoire holds over 110,000 clones, with 40% to 55% as singletons. This material consisted of CD4+ T cells sorted from blood, taken at week 0. Receptor source: a human donor with alopecia areata. The CDR3 runs from the conserved cysteine through the conserved F or W. The D gene is left open where the match is weak. Clone size appears in some rows only: once, few, many, or a class for an expanded clone.

DNA: TGTGCCAGCAGCTTACCGGGGGCACTCACCTACGAGCAGTACTTC; CDR3: CASSLPGALTYEQYF; D: .; size: .; V: TRBV7-8; J: TRBJ2-7
DNA: TGCAGCGTTGAAAAGAGGGAGACAGGGGAAAGTTTTAACTATGGCTACACCTTC; CDR3: CSVEKRETGESFNYGYTF; D: TRBD1; size: .; V: TRBV29-1; J: TRBJ1-2
DNA: TGTGCCAGCAGGCGACGACAGGGAGAGCAGTACTTC; CDR3: CASRRRQGEQYF; D: TRBD1; size: .; V: TRBV6-5; J: TRBJ2-7
DNA: TGTGCCAGCAGTTTGTATTGGACTGTGAACACCGGGGAGCTGTTTTTT; CDR3: CASSLYWTVNTGELFF; D: .; size: .; V: TRBV27; J: TRBJ2-2
DNA: TGTGCCTGGAAACGGACCCTGGGGGGAGGGCTTCGGGGTGAGCAGTTCTTC; CDR3: CAWKRTLGGGLRGEQFF; D: TRBD2; size: .; V: TRBV30; J: TRBJ2-1
DNA: TGTGCCACCAGCAGAGATCGGGCGGGAATCGAAAAACTGTTTTTT; CDR3: CATSRDRAGIEKLFF; D: .; size: .; V: TRBV15; J: TRBJ1-4
DNA: TGCAGCGGCACGGGACAGGCCTACGAGCAGTACTTC; CDR3: CSGTGQAYEQYF; D: TRBD1; size: .; V: TRBV29-1; J: TRBJ2-7
DNA: TGCGCCAGCAGCTTACAGCGAGAAGATACGCAGTATTTT; CDR3: CASSLQREDTQYF; D: .; size: .; V: TRBV5-1; J: TRBJ2-3
DNA: TGTGCCAGCAGTAACAGGGATTACAACAATGAGCAGTTCTTC; CDR3: CASSNRDYNNEQFF; D: .; size: .; V: TRBV6-1; J: TRBJ2-1
DNA: TGTGCCAGCAGCTCCCGGACGGAACCCAAGACCCAGTACTTC; CDR3: CASSSRTEPKTQYF; D: .; size: .; V: TRBV9; J: TRBJ2-5
DNA: TGTGCCAGCAGTGAAAGTGTCGCAGGGGCCTACGAGCAGTACTTC; CDR3: CASSESVAGAYEQYF; D: .; size: few; V: TRBV25-1; J: TRBJ2-7
DNA: TGTGCCAGCACCACTGGGACAGGTCAGATCTTCTATGGCTACACCTTC; CDR3: CASTTGTGQIFYGYTF; D: TRBD1; size: few; V: TRBV28; J: TRBJ1-2
DNA: TGTGCCACCAGCAGGGGTGGACAGTCCTATGGGGAACTGTTTTTT; CDR3: CATSRGGQSYGELFF; D: .; size: once; V: TRBV15; J: TRBJ1-4
DNA: TGTGCCAGCTCACCAGTCCGGGACAGCAGTAGCAATCAGCCCCAGCATTTT; CDR3: CASSPVRDSSSNQPQHF; D: TRBD1; size: .; V: TRBV18; J: TRBJ1-5
DNA: TGCGCCAGCAGCCAAGACCCGACCTCCAGGGCTGAAGCTTTCTTT; CDR3: CASSQDPTSRAEAFF; D: .; size: once; V: TRBV4-3; J: TRBJ1-1
DNA: TGTGCCACCAGCAGGACTTCCGACGAGCAGTACTTC; CDR3: CATSRTSDEQYF; D: .; size: .; V: TRBV15; J: TRBJ2-7
DNA: TGTGCCAGCAGCTCCCCGACAGGTTTTGAAGCTTTCTTT; CDR3: CASSSPTGFEAFF; D: .; size: few; V: TRBV7-2; J: TRBJ1-1
DNA: TGTGCCAGCAGCCTCTTACAAGAAGAGACCCAGTACTTC; CDR3: CASSLLQEETQYF; D: .; size: few; V: TRBV27; J: TRBJ2-5
DNA: TGTGCCTGGAATCTTAACAATGAGCAGTTCTTC; CDR3: CAWNLNNEQFF; D: .; size: few; V: TRBV30; J: TRBJ2-1
DNA: TGTGCCAGCAGCTTAGACAGGGCAGAGAACGAGCAGTACTTC; CDR3: CASSLDRAENEQYF; D: .; size: once; V: TRBV7-9; J: TRBJ2-7
DNA: TGTGCCAGCAGCCCCGGACGGGATTTCACAGATACGCAGTATTTT; CDR3: CASSPGRDFTDTQYF; D: .; size: .; V: TRBV14; J: TRBJ2-3
DNA: TGTGCCAGCTCAAGGGAGACAGCAGGGAAAAACATTCAGTACTTC; CDR3: CASSRETAGKNIQYF; D: .; size: .; V: TRBV7-2; J: TRBJ2-4
DNA: TGTGCCAGCACCCACAGGGTCAAAGAGACCCAGTACTTC; CDR3: CASTHRVKETQYF; D: .; size: few; V: TRBV28; J: TRBJ2-5
DNA: TGTGCCTCCACGGGGGGCGAGGACACCGGGGAGCTGTTTTTT; CDR3: CASTGGEDTGELFF; D: .; size: once; V: TRBV30; J: TRBJ2-2
DNA: TGCAGCGTTGTTACAGGGGATGAGCAGTTCTTC; CDR3: CSVVTGDEQFF; D: TRBD1; size: .; V: TRBV29-1; J: TRBJ2-1
DNA: TGTGCCAGCAGCGTAGAGGGGGATTGGGGCACCATATATTTT; CDR3: CASSVEGDWGTIYF; D: .; size: .; V: TRBV9; J: TRBJ1-3
DNA: TGTGCCAGCAGGGGGACAGGGACAACCGGGGAGCTGTTTTTT; CDR3: CASRGTGTTGELFF; D: TRBD1; size: .; V: TRBV25-1; J: TRBJ2-2
DNA: TGTGCCAGTAGTACAAAAGAGACCCAGTACTTC; CDR3: CASSTKETQYF; D: .; size: .; V: TRBV19; J: TRBJ2-5
DNA: TGCAGCGTTGAGGAGGACAGGGATCGGTGGATCTTC; CDR3: CSVEEDRDRWIF; D: TRBD1; size: .; V: TRBV29-1; J: TRBJ2-1